A single sample gave rise to the 19 T cell receptor beta chains below, sequenced in a study of cytomegalovirus exposure and HLA in healthy donors (dated by TCRdb to about 2017). The library was generated by the immunoSEQ multiplex PCR assay. TCRdb retrieved this table from immuneACCESS and kept in-frame rearrangements only. Not all clones are present; in checked studies, unresolved V genes account for under half, and no reason is known for the remainder. The sample has about 88,000 clones on record, less than 90% of them singletons. The biggest ten clones account for 9.5% to 13% of the sample. The sequenced sample consisted of PBMCs. The receptor source for this set is a woman in her late teens or twenties in good health and CMV-seropositive.

This sequence joins TRBV7-6 and TRBJ2-5, with TRBD2 matching 11 bases. The junction had 3 bases not matched to a gene; V was cut back by 4 bases and J by 2 bases. Germline values: CDR1 SGHVS, CDR2 FNYEAQ. This CDR3 has 15 amino acids. CDR3 nucleotides: TGTGCCAGCAGCTGGGGACTAGCGGTTCAAGAGACCCAGTACTTC. It is translated as CASSWGLAVQETQYF.

This sequence joins TRBV7-3 and TRBJ2-1, with 7 bases identical to TRBD1. The CDR3 is 14 residues long. The trim removed 3 bases at V and 7 bases at J, leaving 6 bases unmatched. From germline, CDR1 is SGHTA and CDR2 FQGTGA. The CDR3 region has the DNA TGTGCCAGCAGCTTCTTCGACAGGGCGAATGAGCAGTTCTTC. Translation: CASSFFDRANEQFF. The full variable domain, rest sourced from reference TRBV7-3 and TRBJ2-1, is GAGVSQTPSNKVTEKGKYVELRCDPISGHTALYWYRQSLGQGPEFLIYFQGTGAADDSGLPNDRFFAVRPEGSVSTLKIQRTERGDSAVYLCASSFFDRANEQFFGPGTRLTVL.

The V gene is TRBV6-5, the J gene TRBJ2-5; TRBD1 aligns across 8 bases. The CDR3 runs 13 residues. With V trimmed by 6 bases and J by 7 bases, 7 bases remained unmatched. Germline V gene sequence: CDR1 MNHEY, CDR2 SVGAGI. CDR3 protein: CASRPGGLPTQYF. In DNA form, the CDR3 reads TGTGCCAGCAGACCAGGGGGCCTCCCGACCCAGTACTTC.

The chain is built from TRBV5-4 and TRBJ2-5; 8 nucleotides match TRBD1. J gave up 5 bases and V 5 bases, and 11 bases lay outside the gene matches. The CDR3 is 15 amino acids. The V gene's germline CDR1 is SGHNT and CDR2 YYREEE (reference sequence). The DNA of the CDR3 is TGTGCCAGCAGAGAGTCCGGGACAGGTCACGAGACCCAGTACTTC. Amino acid sequence: CASRESGTGHETQYF.

In DNA form, the CDR3 reads TGTGCCAGCAGCTTAGCGGGGGCAGGTTCCCCCGAGACCCAGTACTTC. Translating it yields CASSLAGAGSPETQYF. The chain carries TRBV11-1 and TRBJ2-5; D perhaps matches TRBD1 (6 bases). CDR3 length equals 16 residues. Looked up from germline, CDR1 is SGHAT and CDR2 is FQDESV (reference sequence). V shed 0 bases and J shed 5 bases, with 16 bases lying between them.

The chain combines TRBV5-5 with TRBJ2-2; 10 bases fit TRBD1. The CDR3 runs 15 residues. After removal of 4 bases from V and 3 bases from J, the junction contained 3 bases not matched to a gene. CDR1 is SGHKS, CDR2 YYEKEE, per germline (reference sequence). CDR3 sequence reads: CASSPGTGDTGELFF. DNA of the CDR3: TGTGCCAGCAGCCCCGGGACAGGGGACACCGGGGAGCTGTTTTTT.

This clone was observed a few times. The J gene is TRBJ2-3, the V gene TRBV2; D is perhaps TRBD1 (7 bases). Germline V CDR1 and CDR2: SNHLY, FYNNEI. The germline V and J ends were trimmed by 2 bases and 10 bases, with 19 bases remaining between them. The CDR3 consists of 15 residues. CDR3 loop: CASSEQTRGQGAQYF. CDR3 DNA sequence: TGTGCCAGCAGTGAACAGACTAGGGGGCAGGGGGCGCAGTATTTT.

V and J are TRBV19 and TRBJ2-2, with 14 bases matching TRBD2. V lost 6 bases to trimming and J lost 7 bases; unmatched junction nucleotides: 7. This CDR3 contains 16 residues. CDR1 is LNHDA and CDR2 is SQIVND in the germline V gene (reference sequence). In nucleotides, the CDR3 is TGTGCCAGTAGCACCGGGACTAGCGGGGGCTACGGGGAGCTGTTTTTT. It yields the protein CASSTGTSGGYGELFF.

About this clone: The junction does not match germline at one end; this may be a read error. The CDR3 nucleotides are TGTGCCAGCCGCCAAGGCCATACCTACGAGCAGTACTTC. Residues: CASRQGHTYEQYF. The chain employs TRBV16 and TRBJ2-7, with no clear D. This CDR3 has 13 residues. Per germline, CDR1 KGHSY and CDR2 FQNENV.

Only one count was recorded for this clone. CDR3: CAISEQFNEKLFF. DNA of the CDR3: TGTGCCATCAGTGAACAGTTTAATGAAAAACTGTTTTTT. The V call is TRBV10-3, the J call TRBJ1-4, with D hard to call. Trimming took off 3 bases at V and 4 bases at J, with 6 bases between the two ends. Per germline, CDR1 ENHRY and CDR2 SYGVKD. CDR3 length: 13 amino acids.

This chain joins TRBV27 and TRBJ1-4; TRBD1 is a possible D gene (5 bases). This CDR3 region has 14 residues. CDR1 MNHEY and CDR2 SMNVEV come from the germline V gene (reference sequence). V was cut by 8 bases and J by 6 bases, with 16 bases left in between. The CDR3, as DNA: TGTGCCAGCGCAGGCGGCCAGGGCCATGAAAAACTGTTTTTT. Translated, it gives CASAGGQGHEKLFF.

Here the CDR3 reads CASSLALGQGYGYTF. The CDR3 region has the DNA TGTGCCAGCAGCTTAGCCCTGGGGCAGGGGTATGGCTACACCTTC. V usage is TRBV7-2 and J usage is TRBJ1-2; D may be TRBD1 (6 bases). Germline V gives CDR1 SGHTA, CDR2 FQGNSA. The CDR3 spans 15 residues. Trimming stripped 0 bases from V and 5 bases from J, with 13 bases between.

The CDR3 nucleotides read TGTGCCAGCAGTTTAAAGACAGGGGGCGCGGGCACTGAAGCTTTCTTT. It specifies CASSLKTGGAGTEAFF. The chain has TRBV27 and TRBJ1-1; 10 bases map to TRBD1. V was clipped by 2 bases and J by 4 bases; unmatched bases: 7. The CDR3 spans 16 residues. Germline V CDR1 and CDR2: MNHEY, SMNVEV (reference sequence).

The chain employs TRBV10-3 and TRBJ1-3, with 7 nucleotides matching TRBD1. The length of the CDR3 is 16 residues. The ends lost 0 bases at V and 0 bases at J; junction bases unmatched: 2. Germline V lookup: CDR1 ENHRY, CDR2 SYGVKD. The CDR3 coding sequence is TGTGCCATCAGTGAGTCAGGGACAGCCTCTGGAAACACCATATATTTT. It translates to CAISESGTASGNTIYF.

As DNA, the CDR3 is TGTGCCAGCAGTTTATGGGAGCAAGCCAAAAACATTCAGTACTTC. Residues: CASSLWEQAKNIQYF. V is TRBV28 and J is TRBJ2-4; D gene ambiguous. The V end was cut by 0 bases, the J end by 0 bases, with 6 bases between. There are 15 residues in the CDR3. Germline CDR1 MDHEN, CDR2 SYDVKM.

J is TRBJ1-4 and V is TRBV27; weak D call: TRBD1 (6 bases). This CDR3 comprises 15 residues. Germline V CDR1 and CDR2: MNHEY, SMNVEV (reference sequence). V was shortened by 4 bases and J by 7 bases, with 16 bases between the two germline ends. The CDR3 protein is CASSSYRDRGEKLFF. The CDR3 bases are TGTGCCAGCAGTTCCTACAGGGATCGGGGTGAAAAACTGTTTTTT.

In this sample, this clone turned up a few times. The CDR3 DNA follows: TGTGCCATCACAGGGGGTGGAACTGAAGCTTTCTTT. It specifies CAITGGGTEAFF. V usage is TRBV10-3 and J usage is TRBJ1-1; 7 bases line up with TRBD1. Germline CDR1 is ENHRY and CDR2 is SYGVKD. With 7 bases clipped from V and 5 bases from J, the junction kept 4 bases outside the gene matches. The CDR3 sequence is 12 residues long.

CDR3 sequence reads: CASSSAGGPDTQYF. As DNA, the CDR3 is TGTGCCAGCAGCTCGGCGGGGGGACCAGATACGCAGTATTTT. The chain joins TRBV5-4 to TRBJ2-3, with TRBD2 matching over 8 bases. Per the germline V gene, CDR1 is SGHNT and CDR2 is YYREEE (reference sequence). V lost 3 bases, J lost 4 bases, and 4 bases stayed unmatched. The CDR3 consists of 14 residues.

This clone was seen only once. The chain has TRBV7-9 and TRBJ1-4; 10 bases fit TRBD1. The V and J ends lost 5 bases and 3 bases, in that order; junction bases with no gene match: 3. Germline lookup yields CDR1 SEHNR and CDR2 FQNEAQ (reference sequence). The CDR3 loop spans 15 amino acids. The CDR3 here is CASSPDRGSNEKLFF. The CDR3, as DNA: TGTGCCAGCAGCCCGGACAGGGGGTCTAATGAAAAACTGTTTTTT.